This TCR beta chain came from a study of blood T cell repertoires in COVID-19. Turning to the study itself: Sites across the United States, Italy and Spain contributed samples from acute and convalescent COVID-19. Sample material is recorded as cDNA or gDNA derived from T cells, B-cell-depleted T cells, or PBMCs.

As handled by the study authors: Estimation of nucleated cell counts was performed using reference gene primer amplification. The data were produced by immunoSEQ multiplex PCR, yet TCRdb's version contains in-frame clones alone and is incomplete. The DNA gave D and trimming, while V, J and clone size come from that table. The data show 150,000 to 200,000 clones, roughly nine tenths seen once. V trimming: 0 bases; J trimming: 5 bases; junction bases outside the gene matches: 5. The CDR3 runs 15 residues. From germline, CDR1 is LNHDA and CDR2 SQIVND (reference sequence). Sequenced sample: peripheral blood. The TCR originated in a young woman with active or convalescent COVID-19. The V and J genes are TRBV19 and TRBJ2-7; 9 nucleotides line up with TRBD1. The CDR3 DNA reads TGTGCCAGTAGTATAGACCCGGGACAGGGTAACGAGCAGTACTTC. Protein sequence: CASSIDPGQGNEQYF.